The next 15 T cell receptor beta chains were all read from a single sample in a study of technical replicates of blood from several donors. Clones were sequenced by immunoSEQ multiplex PCR, and TCRdb holds only the in-frame ones, with some missing. The sample lists about 88,000 clones, just under 95% occurring once. Sample: T cells isolated from PBMCs. The receptors stem from a human donor in good health.

CDR3 DNA: TGTGCCAGCAGCGGAATAACAGGGGGCCATGGCTACACCTTC. Protein: CASSGITGGHGYTF. V gene TRBV5-6 combines with J gene TRBJ1-2; 9 nucleotides align to TRBD1. V dropped 4 bases and J dropped 6; count of bases not matched to a gene: 7. Per the germline V gene, CDR1 is SGHDT and CDR2 is YYEEEE. The CDR3 contains 14 residues.

The chain uses TRBV6-1 and TRBJ2-7; a possible D gene is TRBD1 (5 bases). This CDR3 has 13 residues. The germline V gene encodes CDR1 MNHNS and CDR2 SASEGT. Between the trimmed V and J ends, which lost 7 bases and 2 bases, there was a span of 12 bases. CDR3 sequence (DNA): TGTGCCAGCATCCCAGGGTATCCCTACGAGCAGTACTTC. It translates to CASIPGYPYEQYF.

The V gene is TRBV27, the J gene TRBJ1-2; D call uncertain. Germline V gene lookup returns CDR1 MNHEY and CDR2 SMNVEV (reference sequence). Trimming removed 4 bases at V and 5 bases at J, with 14 bases between. The CDR3 extends over 14 amino acids. The CDR3, as DNA: TGTGCCAGCAGTTCCGCGGCCCCCCCTTATGGCTACACCTTC. Its translation is CASSSAAPPYGYTF.

The V and J genes are TRBV11-2 and TRBJ2-1, with TRBD1 identical over 8 bases. V lost 5 bases and J lost 7; bases outside the gene matches: 4. The CDR3 length is 13 residues. Per germline, CDR1 SGHAT and CDR2 FQNNGV. Here the CDR3 DNA reads TGTGCCAGCAGCACAGGACAGGGAAATGAGCAGTTCTTC. Its translation is CASSTGQGNEQFF. Full variable domain (missing parts from reference TRBV11-2 and TRBJ2-1): EAGVAQSPRYKIIEKRQSVAFWCNPISGHATLYWYQQILGQGPKLLIQFQNNGVVDDSQLPKDRFSAERLKGVDSTLKIQPAKLEDSAVYLCASSTGQGNEQFFGPGTRLTVL.

The chain carries TRBV2 and TRBJ1-1, with D perhaps TRBD1 (6 bases). V lost 8 bases, J lost 4 bases, and 17 bases lay in between. This CDR3 is 14 amino acids long. Germline V gene sequence: CDR1 SNHLY, CDR2 FYNNEI. The CDR3 loop reads CASGSGEKGTEAFF. The DNA for the CDR3 is TGTGCCAGCGGCTCAGGGGAGAAGGGCACTGAAGCTTTCTTT.

The gene calls are TRBV11-2 and TRBJ2-6, with D unresolved. There are 15 residues in the CDR3. The germline V gene encodes CDR1 SGHAT and CDR2 FQNNGV. V lost 1 base, J lost 2 bases, and 6 bases lay in between. CDR3 region: CASSLVWPGANVLTF. DNA of the CDR3: TGTGCCAGCAGCTTAGTTTGGCCTGGGGCCAACGTCCTGACTTTC.

This sequence joins TRBV7-8 and TRBJ1-5, with 8 bases identical to TRBD1. Germline trimming cut 5 bases from V and 6 bases from J; bases unmatched to any gene: 21. This CDR3 contains 19 residues. Per the germline V gene, CDR1 is SGHVS and CDR2 is FQNEAQ. For the CDR3, the DNA is TGTGCCAGCAGCCCATATGTTGTCGGCAGGGGGCATGTCGGTCAGCCCCAGCATTTT. Its protein is CASSPYVVGRGHVGQPQHF.

This clone was detected once. The chain recombines TRBV27 with TRBJ2-3, with 7 bases that match TRBD2. The CDR3 covers 16 residues. J was trimmed by 2 bases and V by 8 bases; bases with no gene match: 13. The germline V gene encodes CDR1 MNHEY and CDR2 SMNVEV (reference sequence). The CDR3 sequence is CASGQWAGDITDTQYF. DNA for the CDR3: TGTGCCAGCGGCCAATGGGCGGGAGATATCACAGATACGCAGTATTTT.

This chain joins TRBV5-6 and TRBJ2-1; D may be TRBD1 (6 bases). From germline, CDR1 is SGHDT and CDR2 YYEEEE. V lost 2 bases and J lost 4, with 16 bases in between. CDR3 length: 16 residues. CDR3: CASSLWTASGYNEQFF. The CDR3 DNA reads TGTGCCAGCAGCTTATGGACAGCATCGGGGTACAATGAGCAGTTCTTC.

The rearrangement links TRBV7-9 to TRBJ2-7; D call uncertain. The CDR3 has 12 amino acids. Germline V lookup: CDR1 SEHNR, CDR2 FQNEAQ (reference sequence). The V and J ends lost 7 bases and 5 bases respectively, with 12 bases between them. CDR3 nucleotide sequence: TGTGCCAGCACCACCACCGGAGACGAGCAGTACTTC. Translation: CASTTTGDEQYF.

The chain combines TRBV5-1 with TRBJ1-4; 9 bases map to TRBD1. CDR3 length: 18 amino acids. Germline trimming cut 4 bases from V and 2 bases from J; bases unmatched to any gene: 12. The germline gives CDR1 SGHRS, CDR2 YFSETQ. The CDR3 DNA follows: TGCGCCAGCAGCACTGGGACAGGGACAGGACCCACTAATGAAAAACTGTTTTTT. Amino acid sequence: CASSTGTGTGPTNEKLFF. Looking up the rest from reference TRBV5-1 and TRBJ1-4 gives the full variable domain: KAGVTQTPRYLIKTRGQQVTLSCSPISGHRSVSWYQQTPGQGLQFLFEYFSETQRNKGNFPGRFSGRQFSNSRSEMNVSTLELGDSALYLCASSTGTGTGPTNEKLFFGSGTQLSVL.

The CDR3 DNA reads TGTGCCAGCAGCTCCCTTACCCCAACCGGGGACAGGGGAGACGAGCAGTACTTC. Encoded protein: CASSSLTPTGDRGDEQYF. The chain carries TRBV5-6 and TRBJ2-7, with 10 bases identical to TRBD1. CDR3 length equals 18 residues. V shed 3 bases, J shed 5 bases, and the junction held 17 bases outside the gene matches. The germline V gene has CDR1 SGHDT and CDR2 YYEEEE.

The chain combines TRBV5-6 with TRBJ2-7, with 8 bases identical to TRBD2. This CDR3 spans 18 amino acids. CDR1 and CDR2 from the germline V gene are SGHDT and YYEEEE. V dropped 1 base and J dropped 1; count of bases not matched to a gene: 13. The CDR3 DNA is TGTGCCAGCAGCTTGAGTCTCTGGGAGCGGGGGTTATCCTACGAGCAGTACTTC. Translated, it gives CASSLSLWERGLSYEQYF.

The chain uses TRBV11-3 and TRBJ2-7; D perhaps matches TRBD1 (5 bases). The CDR3 covers 12 residues. The germline V gene has CDR1 SGHNT and CDR2 YENEEA. Trimming took off 8 bases at V and 5 bases at J, with 13 bases between the two ends. CDR3 bases: TGTGCCAGCGAAGCCAGGGTTAACGAGCAGTACTTC. Its translation: CASEARVNEQYF.

This chain connects TRBV6-6 to TRBJ2-7; 9 bases map to TRBD1. This CDR3 spans 16 amino acids. Germline CDR1 reads MNHNY; CDR2 reads SVGAGI (reference sequence). V was pared by 0 bases and J by 2 bases, with 5 bases of the junction left unmatched. CDR3 in amino acids: CASSYSVGQGPYEQYF. In DNA, the CDR3 is TGTGCCAGCAGTTACTCGGTGGGACAGGGTCCCTACGAGCAGTACTTC.